One and the same sample provided the 21 T cell receptor beta chains below, sequenced in a study of T-cell memory formation after mild COVID-19. TCRdb re-analysed the 5' RACE reads in MiXCR, keeping a single row per CDR3 protein. Of around 420,000 distinct CDR3 sequences in the sample, 20% to 25% were seen once. The sequenced sample consisted of PBMCs or a T cell subset sorted from them (not recorded which). The receptors shown here come from an adult woman who had mild COVID-19 (a few samples of this study predate the infection). Cell type and time point are not known.

This clonotype showed up just a few times. For the CDR3, the DNA is TGTGCCAGCTCGCCATTCAGGGAAACAGGCCCCTATGGCTACACCTTC. It encodes CASSPFRETGPYGYTF. The rearrangement links TRBV18 to TRBJ1-2, with a weak D call TRBD1 (5 bases). The germline V and J ends were trimmed by 6 bases and 4 bases, with 21 bases remaining between them. This CDR3 region has 16 residues. Germline lookup yields CDR1 KGHSH and CDR2 LQKENI.

This clonotype was detected a few times. The junction departs from the called germline gene at one end, perhaps through a read error. The chain is built from TRBV7-2 and TRBJ2-1; no clear D. Looked up from germline, CDR1 is SGHTA and CDR2 is FQGNSA. The CDR3 covers 11 residues. In DNA form, the CDR3 reads TGTGCCAGCAGCTTGAACAAGGAGCAGTTCTTC. This translates into CASSLNKEQFF.

The gene calls are TRBV20-1 and TRBJ2-7; 8 bases are a match to TRBD2. The V gene's germline CDR1 is DFQATT and CDR2 SNEGSKA (reference sequence). V shed 1 base, J shed 2 bases, and the junction held 4 bases outside the gene matches. CDR3 length: 14 amino acids. The CDR3 protein is CSARAGGTAYEQYF. CDR3 bases: TGCAGTGCTAGAGCGGGAGGGACCGCCTACGAGCAGTACTTC.

V and J are TRBV29-1 and TRBJ2-2; 7 bases are shared with TRBD2. Germline CDR1 and CDR2: SQVTM and ANQGSEA. The length of the CDR3 is 13 residues. The J segment lost 6 bases and the V segment lost 5 bases, leaving 6 bases of the junction unmatched. This CDR3 reads CSVQGRASGELFF. The DNA for the CDR3 is TGCAGCGTTCAAGGGAGGGCCTCCGGGGAGCTGTTTTTT.

Many counts were recorded for this clonotype. CDR3 in DNA: TGTGCCAGCAGCCCACTAGCGGGGGATATCAATGAGCAGTTCTTC. Translating gives CASSPLAGDINEQFF. The chain links TRBV4-2 to TRBJ2-1; 11 nucleotides line up with TRBD2. V was pared by 4 bases and J by 6 bases, with 5 bases of the junction left unmatched. The CDR3 covers 15 residues. Germline V gene sequence: CDR1 LGHNA, CDR2 YNFKEQ.

This clonotype was found a few times. The CDR3 DNA reads TGCAGCGTTGGAGGTTCTGGAGGAAACCTCATGAACACTGAAGCTTTCTTT. The encoded protein is CSVGGSGGNLMNTEAFF. The rearrangement joins TRBV29-1 to TRBJ1-1; no clear D. V was shortened by 4 bases and J by 0 bases, with 21 bases between the two germline ends. This CDR3 is 17 amino acids long. CDR1 and CDR2 from the germline V gene are SQVTM and ANQGSEA.

This clonotype was counted at least ten times. The gene calls are TRBV6-4 and TRBJ2-2; 7 bases line up with TRBD2. V gave up 3 bases and J gave up 6 bases; unmatched junction bases: 1. This CDR3 is built from 13 residues. Germline V gene lookup returns CDR1 MRHNA and CDR2 SNTAGT. The DNA for the CDR3 is TGTGCCAGCAGTGAGGGAGGGGCCGGGGAGCTGTTTTTT. Protein sequence: CASSEGGAGELFF.

This chain connects TRBV7-9 to TRBJ1-2; possibly TRBD1 for D (6 bases). The CDR3 has 16 residues. The germline V gene has CDR1 SEHNR and CDR2 FQNEAQ (reference sequence). V was cut by 0 bases and J by 0 bases, with 11 bases left in between. Written as DNA, the CDR3 is TGTGCCAGCAGCTTAGCGCCAAGACAGGCTAACTATGGCTACACCTTC. As protein: CASSLAPRQANYGYTF.

The CDR3 sequence is CASSYSRTNTGELFF. For the CDR3, the DNA is TGTGCCAGCAGTTACTCGCGAACGAACACCGGGGAGCTGTTTTTT. This chain connects TRBV6-5 to TRBJ2-2; no reliable D call. CDR3 length: 15 amino acids. Looked up from germline, CDR1 is MNHEY and CDR2 is SVGAGI. V lost 0 bases, J lost 0 bases, and 5 bases lay in between.

The rearrangement links TRBV5-1 to TRBJ1-1; weak D call: TRBD1 (5 bases). CDR3 length equals 15 residues. V was trimmed by 3 bases and J by 6 bases, leaving 18 bases between them. CDR1 and CDR2 (germline): SGHRS, YFSETQ. The CDR3 sequence is CASSWGDPTRAEAFF. The CDR3 region has the DNA TGCGCCAGCAGCTGGGGGGACCCCACCCGCGCTGAAGCTTTCTTT.

The J gene is TRBJ2-1, the V gene TRBV6-2 or TRBV6-3; D may be TRBD1 (6 bases). This CDR3 is 14 amino acids long. Germline CDR1 reads MNHEY; CDR2 reads SVGEGT. Between the trimmed V and J ends, which lost 2 bases and 7 bases, there was a span of 12 bases. The CDR3 is CASSYPGTLNEQFF. The CDR3 region has the DNA TGTGCCAGCAGTTACCCCGGGACATTAAATGAGCAGTTCTTC.

V is TRBV15 and J is TRBJ2-3; 8 bases line up with TRBD1. The CDR3 has 16 residues. Germline loops: CDR1 LNHNV, CDR2 YYDKDF (reference sequence). The V segment lost 2 bases and the J segment 1 base; nucleotides outside the gene matches: 5. As DNA, the CDR3 is TGTGCCACCAGCAGACGACAGGGGCGAGGCACAGATACGCAGTATTTT. Protein product: CATSRRQGRGTDTQYF.

The DNA of the CDR3 is TGTGCCAGCACCCCCCCGACCGATCTAAATTATGGCTACACCTTC. It encodes CASTPPTDLNYGYTF. The rearrangement links TRBV7-9 to TRBJ1-2; D remains ambiguous. The CDR3 is 15 amino acids. The V gene's germline CDR1 is SEHNR and CDR2 FQNEAQ (reference sequence). V was cut by 7 bases and J by 5 bases, with 20 bases left in between.

This clonotype was seen ten or more times. The CDR3 is CASSVGTGNTEAFF. CDR3 sequence (DNA): TGTGCCAGCAGCGTTGGGACAGGGAACACTGAAGCTTTCTTT. The chain carries TRBV9 and TRBJ1-1; 8 bases fit TRBD1. This CDR3 has 14 residues. Trimming cost V 2 bases and J 1 base; bases outside gene matches: 1. In germline, CDR1 is SGDLS, CDR2 YYNGEE.

This chain connects TRBV12-3 or TRBV12-4 to TRBJ1-5, with D possibly TRBD1 on 5 matching bases. Trimming stripped 2 bases from V and 0 bases from J, with 11 bases between. CDR3 length: 16 amino acids. Written as DNA, the CDR3 is TGTGCCAGCAGTTTACATGGGGGGAATAGCAATCAGCCCCAGCATTTT. Translating gives CASSLHGGNSNQPQHF.

The chain employs TRBV7-8 and TRBJ2-7; 10 bases agree with TRBD1. CDR3 length: 19 residues. From germline, CDR1 is SGHVS and CDR2 FQNEAQ. V lost 4 bases to trimming and J lost 3 bases; unmatched junction nucleotides: 18. In DNA, the CDR3 is TGTGCCAGCAGCTCCCCCGGGACAGGGGCGACCTTCGGCGACTACGAGCAGTACTTC. Protein product: CASSSPGTGATFGDYEQYF.

The gene calls are TRBV29-1 and TRBJ2-5; D may be TRBD2 (5 bases). With 6 bases removed from V and 5 bases from J, the gap between germline ends came to 10 bases. Germline V CDR1 and CDR2: SQVTM, ANQGSEA. CDR3 length: 11 amino acids. The chain's CDR3 is CSVLQRETQYF. In nucleotides, the CDR3 is TGCAGCGTCTTACAGCGGGAGACCCAGTACTTC.

This clonotype was counted a few times. The gene calls are TRBV7-9 and TRBJ2-3, with 11 bases fitting TRBD2. This CDR3 spans 16 amino acids. Germline assignment: CDR1 SEHNR and CDR2 FQNEAQ (reference sequence). With V trimmed by 4 bases and J by 2 bases, 5 bases remained unmatched. The CDR3 coding sequence is TGTGCCAGCAGCTCTCTAGCGGGGGGCTACACAGATACGCAGTATTTT. It translates to CASSSLAGGYTDTQYF.

This clonotype was seen a few times. The rearrangement links TRBV7-6 to TRBJ2-5, with D possibly being TRBD1 (5 bases). Trimming stripped 5 bases from V and 1 base from J, with 8 bases between. The CDR3 extends over 13 amino acids. Germline V gene data show CDR1 as SGHVS and CDR2 as FNYEAQ. CDR3 region: CASSVTVQETQYF. DNA of the CDR3: TGTGCCAGCAGCGTGACAGTCCAAGAGACCCAGTACTTC. Variable domain in full (rest from reference TRBV7-6 and TRBJ2-5): GAGVSQSPRYKVTKRGQDVALRCDPISGHVSLYWYRQALGQGPEFLTYFNYEAQQDKSGLPNDRFSAERPEGSISTLTIQRTEQRDSAMYRCASSVTVQETQYFGPGTRLLVL.

This clonotype has a handful of counts. This rearrangement joins TRBV2 to TRBJ2-4; no definite D call. The CDR3 runs to 11 residues. V lost 3 bases to trimming and J lost 7 bases, with 4 bases between them. Looked up from germline, CDR1 is SNHLY and CDR2 is FYNNEI. CDR3 amino acids: CASSEMNIQYF. DNA of the CDR3: TGTGCCAGCAGTGAGATGAACATTCAGTACTTC.

This clonotype has at least ten counts. The J gene is TRBJ1-5, the V gene TRBV6-2 or TRBV6-3; D gene ambiguous. This CDR3 contains 14 residues. With 6 bases removed from V and 0 bases from J, the gap between germline ends came to 9 bases. Germline values: CDR1 MNHEY, CDR2 SVGEGT. In DNA form, the CDR3 reads TGTGCCAGCAGCCCGCGGAGTAGCAATCAGCCCCAGCATTTT. Translation gives CASSPRSSNQPQHF.